The rows below give T cell receptor beta chains drawn from one sample of a study of cytomegalovirus exposure and HLA in healthy donors. Assay used: immunoSEQ multiplex PCR; TCRdb lists only in-frame clones, some missing. The sample consists of about 110,000 clones, about 80% of them appearing once. Input material: PBMCs. These receptors originate from a woman aged 50 to 60 in good health and CMV-seropositive. The CDR3 runs from the conserved cysteine through the conserved F or W.

TRBV27	TRBJ2-5	CASIGAGGFGETQYF
TRBV6-6	TRBJ2-1	CASSKGLADYNEQFF
TRBV5-6	TRBJ1-5	CASSSSPTGEGNQPQHF
TRBV11-1	TRBJ2-7	CASSGDKAYEQYF
TRBV10-3	TRBJ2-3	CAISDSGGSTDTQYF
TRBV7-9	TRBJ2-7	CSSSRTDTYEQYF
TRBV7-2	TRBJ2-3	CASSFRADTQYF
TRBV5-1	TRBJ1-4	CASSLARQGGEKLFF
TRBV6-4	TRBJ2-3	CASRLAGGATDTQYF
TRBV6-6	TRBJ2-1	CASSYSRVYNEQFF
TRBV5-1	TRBJ2-7	CASSHDRVYEQYF
TRBV6-1	TRBJ1-3	CASMRGITGNTIYF
TRBV2	TRBJ2-1	CASSSGSYNEQFF
TRBV23-1	TRBJ2-3	CASSQSSGTAPPADTQYF
TRBV27	TRBJ2-7	CASSLSGGGAYEQYF
TRBV4-1	TRBJ1-5	CASSQIPAGGSQPQHF
TRBV5-8	TRBJ2-7	CASSFPGRNEQYF